This TCR beta chain was captured in a study of response to subunit inactivated influenza vaccine. Via MiXCR, TCRdb re-called the RT-PCR reads, giving one row per CDR3 protein. The sample has 800,000 to 1,000,000 distinct CDR3 sequences; 21% are singletons. This clonotype was counted a few times. Antigen unknown. Study-wide points: Each seasonal influenza vaccination recruits few new T cells, the authors suggested.

With 2 bases clipped from V and 0 bases from J, the junction kept 15 bases outside the gene matches. The CDR3 spans 20 residues. This receptor was obtained from a man aged 50 or older who received an inactivated influenza vaccine. This chain connects TRBV12-3 or TRBV12-4 to TRBJ2-3; TRBD2 aligns across 9 bases. The specimen was PBMCs from blood, collected roughly 5 days after vaccination. The CDR3 nucleotides read TGTGCCAGCAGTTTATTCGGCGGGAGGGGGCGGGTTTATAGCACAGATACGCAGTATTTT. It specifies CASSLFGGRGRVYSTDTQYF.